This entry lists 7 T cell receptor beta chains sequenced from one sample in a study of blood T cell repertoires in COVID-19. Assay: immunoSEQ multiplex PCR; the TCRdb copy retains only in-frame clones and omits some. The data show 130,000 to 150,000 clones, more than 75% seen once. Sequenced material: peripheral blood. The receptors were gathered from a woman between 40 and 55 years old with acute or convalescent COVID-19.

The chain links TRBV19 to TRBJ2-7; D gene unclear. The CDR3 has 15 amino acids. Germline V lookup: CDR1 LNHDA, CDR2 SQIVND (reference sequence). V was trimmed by 3 bases and J by 0 bases, leaving 12 bases between them. CDR3 nucleotides: TGTGCCAGTAGTATCGTCGCGACTCCCTCCTACGAGCAGTACTTC. Protein sequence: CASSIVATPSYEQYF.

This chain uses TRBV7-9 with TRBJ2-3, with 10 bases fitting TRBD2. Germline loops: CDR1 SEHNR, CDR2 FQNEAQ (reference sequence). The CDR3 is 16 amino acids. V shed 6 bases, J shed 3 bases, and the junction held 9 bases outside the gene matches. This CDR3 reads CASRTISGRTTDTQYF. The DNA for the CDR3 is TGTGCCAGCAGAACAATTAGCGGGAGGACTACAGATACGCAGTATTTT.

The chain has TRBV27 and TRBJ2-7; 8 bases match TRBD1. Germline V CDR1 and CDR2: MNHEY, SMNVEV (reference sequence). CDR3 size: 15 residues. V was pared by 3 bases and J by 3 bases, with 7 bases of the junction left unmatched. The CDR3 bases are TGTGCCAGCAGTTTTACCGGGACAGGTTTCTACGAGCAGTACTTC. Translated, it gives CASSFTGTGFYEQYF.

The chain has TRBV27 and TRBJ1-2, with 11 bases matching TRBD1. This CDR3 has 16 residues. Germline CDR1 and CDR2: MNHEY and SMNVEV (reference sequence). J was trimmed by 2 bases and V by 2 bases; bases with no gene match: 4. The CDR3 DNA is TGTGCCAGCAGTTTAGGGACAGGGGGTAGCAACTATGGCTACACCTTC. As protein: CASSLGTGGSNYGYTF.

This clone appeared a single time. The J gene is TRBJ1-1, the V gene TRBV19; D is perhaps TRBD1 (6 bases). Germline V gives CDR1 LNHDA, CDR2 SQIVND (reference sequence). CDR3 length equals 14 residues. Trimming removed 3 bases from V and 0 bases from J, with 8 bases in between. The CDR3: CASSMQGLNTEAFF. CDR3 nucleotides: TGTGCCAGTAGTATGCAGGGGCTGAACACTGAAGCTTTCTTT. The whole variable domain, remainder taken from reference TRBV19 and TRBJ1-1, is DGGITQSPKYLFRKEGQNVTLSCEQNLNHDAMYWYRQDPGQGLRLIYYSQIVNDFQKGDIAEGYSVSREKKESFPLTVTSAQKNPTAFYLCASSMQGLNTEAFFGQGTRLTVV.

The chain employs TRBV18 and TRBJ1-2, with 8 bases matching TRBD1. The germline V gene has CDR1 KGHSH and CDR2 LQKENI. V gave up 1 base and J gave up 3 bases; unmatched junction bases: 4. This CDR3 has 15 amino acids. This CDR3 reads CASSPRTGNDYGYTF. In nucleotides, the CDR3 is TGTGCCAGCTCACCACGGACAGGGAACGACTATGGCTACACCTTC.

The V call is TRBV5-1, the J call TRBJ1-2; 9 nucleotides align to TRBD1. The CDR3 spans 15 residues. Losses at the gene ends were 4 bases for V and 3 bases for J; bases not matched to a gene: 7. Germline CDR1 is SGHRS and CDR2 is YFSETQ. In DNA, the CDR3 is TGCGCCAGCAGCCTGACCGGGACAGGGCACTATGGCTACACCTTC. Its protein is CASSLTGTGHYGYTF.